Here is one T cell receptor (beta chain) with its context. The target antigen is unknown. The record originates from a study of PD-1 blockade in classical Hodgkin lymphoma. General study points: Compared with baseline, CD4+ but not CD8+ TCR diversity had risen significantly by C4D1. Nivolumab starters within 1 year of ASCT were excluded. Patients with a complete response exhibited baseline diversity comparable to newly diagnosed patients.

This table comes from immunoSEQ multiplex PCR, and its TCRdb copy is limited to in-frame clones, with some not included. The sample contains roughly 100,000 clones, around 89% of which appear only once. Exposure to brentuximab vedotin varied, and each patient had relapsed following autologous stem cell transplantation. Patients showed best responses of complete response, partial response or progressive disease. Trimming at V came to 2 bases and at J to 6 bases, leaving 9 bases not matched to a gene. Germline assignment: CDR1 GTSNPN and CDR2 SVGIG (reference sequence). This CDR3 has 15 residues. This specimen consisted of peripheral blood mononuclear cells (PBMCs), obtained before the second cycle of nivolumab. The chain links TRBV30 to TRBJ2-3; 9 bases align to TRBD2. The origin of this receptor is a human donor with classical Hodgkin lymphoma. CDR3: CAWSKSGGWEDTQYF. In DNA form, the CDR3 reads TGTGCCTGGAGTAAAAGCGGGGGGTGGGAGGATACGCAGTATTTT. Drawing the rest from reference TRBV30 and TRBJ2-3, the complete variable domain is SQTIHQWPATLVQPVGSPLSLECTVEGTSNPNLYWYRQAAGRGLQLLFYSVGIGQISSEVPQNLSASRPQDRQFILSSKKLLLSDSGFYLCAWSKSGGWEDTQYFGPGTRLTVL.